This TCR beta chain came from a study of shared clonotypes between healthy human individuals. Study results and caveats: The generation probabilities recorded for non-shared clonotypes fell below those of clonotypes shared by all four donors.

Naive CD8 cells were CD45RO-negative, positively selected for CCR7, excluding terminally differentiated effector memory CD45RA+ cells. Concerning this clone itself: Its antigen remains unknown.

TCRdb's table, derived via immunoSEQ multiplex PCR, lists solely in-frame clones and lacks some. The sample lists just over 2,000,000 clones, roughly 95% occurring once. The CDR3 consists of 15 residues. The V gene's germline CDR1 is SGHRS and CDR2 YFSETQ. The junction had 6 bases not matched to a gene; V was cut back by 1 base and J by 5 bases. The TCR originated in a man aged 18 to 30 in good health. This rearrangement joins TRBV5-1 to TRBJ2-1, with 7 bases fitting TRBD1. The sequenced material came from naive CD8+ T cells sorted from blood. CDR3 coding DNA: TGCGCCAGCAGCTTGCCAGGGGGTGGGAACAATGAGCAGTTCTTC. Its protein product is CASSLPGGGNNEQFF.